This TCR beta chain is drawn from a study of cytomegalovirus exposure and HLA in healthy donors. For this clone: Its target is unknown.

The CDR3 has 15 residues. V shed 3 bases and J shed 6 bases, with 14 bases lying between them. Germline V gene lookup returns CDR1 SNHLY and CDR2 FYNNEI. PCR employed 60 Vbeta and 13 Jbeta primers. Assay: immunoSEQ multiplex PCR; the TCRdb copy retains only in-frame clones and omits some. The sample shows some 190,000 clones, 80% to 90% of them seen only once. Overall study results and limits: Looking again later, the authors saw that most CMV-associated TCR beta chains seemed HLA-restricted.

Sequencing used PBMCs. This chain joins TRBV2 and TRBJ2-2; weak D call: TRBD2 (7 bases). The TCR originated in a woman in her 30s in good health and CMV-seronegative. The DNA for the CDR3 is TGTGCCAGCAGTGAGGGGGGGCGATATCCCGGGGAGCTGTTTTTT. It encodes CASSEGGRYPGELFF. Variable domain in full (rest from reference TRBV2 and TRBJ2-2): EPEVTQTPSHQVTQMGQEVILRCVPISNHLYFYWYRQILGQKVEFLVSFYNNEISEKSEIFDDQFSVERPDGSNFTLKIRSTKLEDSAMYFCASSEGGRYPGELFFGEGSRLTVL.